Given below is one TCR beta chain in context. Its target is not known. Treatment of the sample: roughly 18 received Ad26.COV2.S at low or high dose, single or two shots; five or six received placebo; per-sample allocation not given. Day 63 after the first vaccine or placebo injection was the time point for sampling. Boston hosted the donor, who was an adult aged 18-55 years. The data were produced by immunoSEQ multiplex PCR, yet TCRdb's version contains in-frame clones alone and is incomplete. The table lists around 370,000 clones, approximately 81% of them singletons, with 3% to 4% in the top ten. The data belong to a study of Ad26.COV2.S vaccination and SARS-CoV-2 variants. Study-level information: Enrollment placed the donor in the COV1001 Ad26.COV2.S trial arm.

Study-wide points: Placebo and vaccine recipients had non-spike TCR breadth that was similar.

Trimming removed 3 bases at V and 5 bases at J, with 8 bases between. This CDR3 comprises 13 residues. In germline, CDR1 is SGHTA, CDR2 FQGNSA. This TCR derives from a person aged 18 to 65 who received the Ad26.COV2.S COVID-19 vaccine or a placebo. The V gene is TRBV7-2, the J gene TRBJ2-4; D could derive from TRBD1 or TRBD2 (5 bases each). This material consisted of peripheral blood, taken in a trial of Ad26.COV2.S vaccine versus placebo. CDR3: CASSLGRENIQYF. Here the CDR3 DNA reads TGTGCCAGCAGCTTGGGACGAGAAAACATTCAGTACTTC. The full variable domain, completed using reference TRBV7-2 and TRBJ2-4, is GAGVSQSPSNKVTEKGKDVELRCDPISGHTALYWYRQSLGQGLEFLIYFQGNSAPDKSGLPSDRFSAERTGGSVSTLTIQRTQQEDSAVYLCASSLGRENIQYFGAGTRLSVL.